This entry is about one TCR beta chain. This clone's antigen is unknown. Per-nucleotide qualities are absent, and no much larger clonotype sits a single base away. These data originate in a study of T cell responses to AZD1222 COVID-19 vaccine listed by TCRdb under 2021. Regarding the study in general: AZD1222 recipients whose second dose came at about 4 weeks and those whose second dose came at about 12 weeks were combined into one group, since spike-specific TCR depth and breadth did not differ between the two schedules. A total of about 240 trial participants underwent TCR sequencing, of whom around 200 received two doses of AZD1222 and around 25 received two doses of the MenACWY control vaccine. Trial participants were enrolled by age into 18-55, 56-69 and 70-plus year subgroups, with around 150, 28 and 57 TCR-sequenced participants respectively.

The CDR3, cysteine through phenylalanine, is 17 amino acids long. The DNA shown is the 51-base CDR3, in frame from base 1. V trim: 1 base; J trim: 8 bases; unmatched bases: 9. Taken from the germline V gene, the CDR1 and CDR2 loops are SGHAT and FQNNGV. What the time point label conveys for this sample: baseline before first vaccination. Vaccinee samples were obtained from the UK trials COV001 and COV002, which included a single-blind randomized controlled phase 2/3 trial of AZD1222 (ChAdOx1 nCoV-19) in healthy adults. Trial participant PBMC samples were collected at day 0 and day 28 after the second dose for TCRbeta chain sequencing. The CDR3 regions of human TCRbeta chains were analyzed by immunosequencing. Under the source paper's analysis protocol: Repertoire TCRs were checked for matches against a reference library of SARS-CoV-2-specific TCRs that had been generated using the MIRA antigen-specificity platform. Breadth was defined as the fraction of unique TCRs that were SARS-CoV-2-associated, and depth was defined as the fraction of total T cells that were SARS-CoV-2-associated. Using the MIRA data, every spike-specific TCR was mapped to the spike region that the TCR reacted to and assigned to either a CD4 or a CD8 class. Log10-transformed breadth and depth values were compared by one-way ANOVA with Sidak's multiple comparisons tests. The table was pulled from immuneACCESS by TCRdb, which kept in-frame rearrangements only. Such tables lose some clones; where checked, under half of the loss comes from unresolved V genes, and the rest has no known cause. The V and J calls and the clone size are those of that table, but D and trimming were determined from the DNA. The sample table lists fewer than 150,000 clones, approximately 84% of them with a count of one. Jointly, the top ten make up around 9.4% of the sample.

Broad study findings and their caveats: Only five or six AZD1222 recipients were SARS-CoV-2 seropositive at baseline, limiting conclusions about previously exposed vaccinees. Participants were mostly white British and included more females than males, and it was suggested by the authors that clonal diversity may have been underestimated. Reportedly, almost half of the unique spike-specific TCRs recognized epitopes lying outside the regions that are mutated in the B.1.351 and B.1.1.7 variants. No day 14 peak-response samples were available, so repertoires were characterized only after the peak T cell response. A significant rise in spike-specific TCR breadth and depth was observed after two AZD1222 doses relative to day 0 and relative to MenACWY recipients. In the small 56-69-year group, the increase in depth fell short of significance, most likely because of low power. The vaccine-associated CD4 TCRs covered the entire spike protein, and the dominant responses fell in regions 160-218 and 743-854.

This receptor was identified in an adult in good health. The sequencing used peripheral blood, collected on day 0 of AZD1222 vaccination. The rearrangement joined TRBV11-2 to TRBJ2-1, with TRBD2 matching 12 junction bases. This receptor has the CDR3 CASSLVGLAGPYDEQFF. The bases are TGTGCCAGCAGCTTAGTAGGACTAGCGGGACCGTACGATGAGCAGTTCTTC. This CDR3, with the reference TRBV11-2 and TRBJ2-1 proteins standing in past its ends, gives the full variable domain EAGVAQSPRYKIIEKRQSVAFWCNPISGHATLYWYQQILGQGPKLLIQFQNNGVVDDSQLPKDRFSAERLKGVDSTLKIQPAKLEDSAVYLCASSLVGLAGPYDEQFFGPGTRLTVL.